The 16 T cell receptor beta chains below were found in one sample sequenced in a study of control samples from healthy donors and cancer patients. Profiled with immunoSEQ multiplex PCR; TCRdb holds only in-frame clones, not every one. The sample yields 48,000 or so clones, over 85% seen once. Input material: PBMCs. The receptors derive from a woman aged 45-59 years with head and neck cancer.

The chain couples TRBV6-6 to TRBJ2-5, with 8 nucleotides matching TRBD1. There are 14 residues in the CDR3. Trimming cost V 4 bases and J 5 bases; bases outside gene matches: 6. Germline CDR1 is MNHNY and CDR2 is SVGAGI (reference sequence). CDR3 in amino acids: CASSSSTGVETQYF. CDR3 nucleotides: TGTGCCAGCAGTTCCTCGACAGGGGTGGAGACCCAGTACTTC.

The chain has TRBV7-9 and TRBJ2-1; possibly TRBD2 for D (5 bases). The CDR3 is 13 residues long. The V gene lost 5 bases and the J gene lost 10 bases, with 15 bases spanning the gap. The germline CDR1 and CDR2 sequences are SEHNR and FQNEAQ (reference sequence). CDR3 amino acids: CASSRTAIGEQFF. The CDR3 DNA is TGTGCCAGCAGCAGGACTGCCATTGGGGAGCAGTTCTTC.

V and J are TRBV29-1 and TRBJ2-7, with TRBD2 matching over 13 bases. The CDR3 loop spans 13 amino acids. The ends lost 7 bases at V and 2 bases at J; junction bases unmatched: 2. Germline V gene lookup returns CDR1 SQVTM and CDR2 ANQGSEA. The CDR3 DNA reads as TGCAGCGCTGGACTAGCGGGGGCCTACGAGCAGTACTTC. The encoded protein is CSAGLAGAYEQYF.

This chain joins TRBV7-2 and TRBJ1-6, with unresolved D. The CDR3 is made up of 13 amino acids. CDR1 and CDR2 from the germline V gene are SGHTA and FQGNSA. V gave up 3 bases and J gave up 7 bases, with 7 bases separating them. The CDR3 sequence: CASSFGSNSPLHF. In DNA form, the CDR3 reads TGTGCCAGCAGCTTTGGTTCGAATTCACCCCTCCACTTT.

The CDR3 nucleotides read TGTGCCAGCAGCTTGGACTACGAGCAGTACTTC. It yields the protein CASSLDYEQYF. This rearrangement joins TRBV5-5 to TRBJ2-7; D not resolved. In germline, CDR1 is SGHKS, CDR2 YYEKEE (reference sequence). This CDR3 contains 11 residues. The germline V and J ends were trimmed by 0 bases and 3 bases, with 1 base remaining between them. Combining the CDR3 with reference TRBV5-5 and TRBJ2-7 gives the whole variable domain DAGVTQSPTHLIKTRGQQVTLRCSPISGHKSVSWYQQVLGQGPQFIFQYYEKEERGRGNFPDRFSARQFPNYSSELNVNALLLGDSALYLCASSLDYEQYFGPGTRLTVT.

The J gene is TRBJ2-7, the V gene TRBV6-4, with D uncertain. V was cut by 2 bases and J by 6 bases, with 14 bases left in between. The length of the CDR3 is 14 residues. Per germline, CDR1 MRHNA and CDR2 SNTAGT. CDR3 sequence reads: CASSDPSRCLEQYF. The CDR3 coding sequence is TGTGCCAGCAGTGACCCTTCCAGGTGTCTCGAGCAGTACTTC.

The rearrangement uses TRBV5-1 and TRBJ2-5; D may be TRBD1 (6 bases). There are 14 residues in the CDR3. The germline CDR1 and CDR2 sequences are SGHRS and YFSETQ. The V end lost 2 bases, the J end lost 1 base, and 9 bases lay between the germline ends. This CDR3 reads CASSFRDTQETQYF. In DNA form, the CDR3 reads TGCGCCAGCAGCTTCCGGGACACCCAAGAGACCCAGTACTTC.

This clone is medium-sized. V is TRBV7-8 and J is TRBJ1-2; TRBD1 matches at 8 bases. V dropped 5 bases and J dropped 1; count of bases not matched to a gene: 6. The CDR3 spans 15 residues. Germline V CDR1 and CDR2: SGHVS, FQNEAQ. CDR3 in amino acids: CASSPQTGVNYGYTF. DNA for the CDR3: TGTGCCAGCAGCCCACAGACAGGGGTTAACTATGGCTACACCTTC.

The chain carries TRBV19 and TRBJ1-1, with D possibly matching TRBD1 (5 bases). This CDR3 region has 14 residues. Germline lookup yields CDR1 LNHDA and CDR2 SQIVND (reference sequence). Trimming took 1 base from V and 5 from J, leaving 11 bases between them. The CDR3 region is CASSIGGGVTEAFF. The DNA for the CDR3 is TGTGCCAGTAGTATAGGCGGGGGGGTGACTGAAGCTTTCTTT.

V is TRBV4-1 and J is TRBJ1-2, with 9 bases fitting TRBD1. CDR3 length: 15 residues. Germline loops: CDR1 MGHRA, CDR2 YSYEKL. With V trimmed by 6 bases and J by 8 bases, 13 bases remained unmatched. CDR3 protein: CASSEVSGQGYGYTF. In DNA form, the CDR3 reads TGCGCCAGCAGTGAAGTTTCGGGACAGGGTTACGGCTACACCTTC.

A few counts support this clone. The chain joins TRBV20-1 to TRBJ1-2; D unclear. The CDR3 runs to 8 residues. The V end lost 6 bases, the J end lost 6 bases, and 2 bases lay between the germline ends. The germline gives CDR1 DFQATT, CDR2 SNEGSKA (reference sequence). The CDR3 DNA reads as TGCAGTGCCGATGGCTACACCTTC. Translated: CSADGYTF.

As DNA, the CDR3 is TGTGCCAGTAGTTTCAGAAACACTGAAGCTTTCTTT. This sequence encodes CASSFRNTEAFF. The V call is TRBV19, the J call TRBJ1-1; no definite D call. Looked up from germline, CDR1 is LNHDA and CDR2 is SQIVND (reference sequence). V lost 5 bases and J lost 2, with 6 bases in between. The CDR3 is 12 residues long.

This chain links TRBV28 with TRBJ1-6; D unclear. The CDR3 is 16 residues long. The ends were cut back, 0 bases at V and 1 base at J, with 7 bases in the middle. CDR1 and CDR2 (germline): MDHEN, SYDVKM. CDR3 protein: CASSLWTPSYNSPLHF. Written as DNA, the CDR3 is TGTGCCAGCAGTTTATGGACGCCTTCCTATAATTCACCCCTCCACTTT.

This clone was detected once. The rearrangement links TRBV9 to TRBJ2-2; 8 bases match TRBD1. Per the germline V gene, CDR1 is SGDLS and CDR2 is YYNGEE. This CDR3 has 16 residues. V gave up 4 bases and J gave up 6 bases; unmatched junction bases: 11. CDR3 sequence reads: CASSSRGGQDPGELFF. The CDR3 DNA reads TGTGCCAGCAGCTCCCGAGGGGGACAGGACCCCGGGGAGCTGTTTTTT.

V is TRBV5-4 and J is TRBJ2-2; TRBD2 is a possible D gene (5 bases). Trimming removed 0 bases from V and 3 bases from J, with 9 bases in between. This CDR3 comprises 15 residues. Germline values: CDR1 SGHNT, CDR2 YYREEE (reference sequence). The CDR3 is CASSLASGYTGELFF. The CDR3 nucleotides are TGTGCCAGCAGCTTGGCCAGCGGATACACCGGGGAGCTGTTTTTT.

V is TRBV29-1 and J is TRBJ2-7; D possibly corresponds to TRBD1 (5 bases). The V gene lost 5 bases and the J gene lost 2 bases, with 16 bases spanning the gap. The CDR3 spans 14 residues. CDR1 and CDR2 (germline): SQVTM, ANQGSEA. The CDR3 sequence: CSVQRRADTYEQYF. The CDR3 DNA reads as TGCAGCGTTCAAAGAAGGGCGGACACCTACGAGCAGTACTTC.